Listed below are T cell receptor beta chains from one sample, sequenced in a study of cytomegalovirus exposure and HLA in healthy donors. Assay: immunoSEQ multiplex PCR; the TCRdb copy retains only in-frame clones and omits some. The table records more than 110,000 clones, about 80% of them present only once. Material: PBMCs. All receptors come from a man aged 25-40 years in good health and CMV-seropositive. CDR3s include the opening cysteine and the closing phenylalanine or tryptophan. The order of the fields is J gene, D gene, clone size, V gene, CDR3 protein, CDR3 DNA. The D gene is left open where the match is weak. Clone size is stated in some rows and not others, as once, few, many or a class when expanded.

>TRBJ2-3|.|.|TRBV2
CASSELGASTDTQYF
TGTGCCAGCAGTGAGTTGGGAGCTAGCACAGATACGCAGTATTTT
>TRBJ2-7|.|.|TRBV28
CASSLTENGEQYF
TGTGCCAGCAGCCTAACCGAGAACGGCGAGCAGTACTTC
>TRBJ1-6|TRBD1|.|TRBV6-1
CASSEGQGPYNSPLHF
TGTGCCAGCAGTGAGGGACAGGGCCCCTATAATTCACCCCTCCACTTT
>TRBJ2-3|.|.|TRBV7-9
CASRLQGAGATDTQYF
TGTGCCAGCAGACTCCAGGGGGCGGGGGCCACAGATACGCAGTATTTT
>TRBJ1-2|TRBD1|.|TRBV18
CASSAGTDYGYTF
TGTGCCAGCTCAGCCGGGACAGACTATGGCTACACCTTC
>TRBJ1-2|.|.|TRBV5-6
CASSPGGLGGNYGYTF
TGTGCCAGCAGCCCCGGCGGTCTTGGGGGGAACTATGGCTACACCTTC
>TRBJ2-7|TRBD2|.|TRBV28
CANSAGVGYEQYF
TGTGCCAATTCGGCGGGGGTGGGTTACGAGCAGTACTTC
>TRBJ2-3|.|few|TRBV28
CASSPRTGRADTQYF
TGTGCCAGCAGTCCCCGGACAGGGAGGGCAGATACGCAGTATTTT
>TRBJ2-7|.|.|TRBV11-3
CASSQFQISYEQYF
TGTGCCAGCAGCCAATTTCAGATCTCCTACGAGCAGTACTTC
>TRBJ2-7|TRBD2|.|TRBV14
CASNPGGPGEQYF
TGTGCCAGCAACCCGGGGGGGCCAGGGGAGCAGTACTTC
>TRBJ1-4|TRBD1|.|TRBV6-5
CASSYRVGQVREKLFF
TGTGCCAGCAGTTACAGGGTGGGACAGGTCCGGGAAAAACTGTTTTTT
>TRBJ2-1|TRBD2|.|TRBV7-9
CASSGPSGRGVNNEQFF
TGTGCCAGCAGCGGTCCTTCGGGGCGGGGGGTGAACAATGAGCAGTTCTTC
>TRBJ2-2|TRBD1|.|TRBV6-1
CASSEWGTANTGELFF
TGTGCCAGCAGTGAATGGGGGACAGCGAACACCGGGGAGCTGTTTTTT
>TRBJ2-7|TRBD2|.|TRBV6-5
CASSLLAGASYEQYF
TGTGCCAGCAGTCTTTTAGCGGGGGCTTCCTACGAGCAGTACTTC
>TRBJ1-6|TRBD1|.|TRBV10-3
CAISEQVGTGERPLHF
TGTGCCATCAGTGAGCAGGTTGGGACAGGGGAGAGACCCCTCCACTTT
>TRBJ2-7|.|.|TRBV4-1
CASSQVGGVGEDEQYF
TGCGCCAGCAGCCAAGTAGGCGGGGTAGGGGAAGACGAGCAGTACTTC
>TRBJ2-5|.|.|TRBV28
CASSFSGSGWRGLETQYF
TGTGCCAGCAGTTTCTCTGGCTCTGGCTGGCGGGGCTTGGAGACCCAGTACTTC
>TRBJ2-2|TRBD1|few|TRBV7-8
CASRRDRVNTGELFF
TGTGCCAGCAGGCGGGACAGGGTGAACACCGGGGAGCTGTTTTTT
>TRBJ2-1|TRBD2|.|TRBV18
CASSLREYNEQFF
TGTGCCAGCTCGTTGCGGGAGTACAATGAGCAGTTCTTC
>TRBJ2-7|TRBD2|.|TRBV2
CASSERQGGYEQYF
TGTGCCAGCAGTGAGCGTCAGGGAGGGTACGAGCAGTACTTC
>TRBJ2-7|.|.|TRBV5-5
CASSSPNYEQYF
TGTGCCAGCAGCTCCCCAAACTACGAGCAGTACTTC
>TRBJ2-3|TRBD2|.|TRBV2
CASVLAESTDTQYF
TGTGCCAGCGTCCTAGCGGAGAGCACAGATACGCAGTATTTT
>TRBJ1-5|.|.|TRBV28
CASSLGAVQPQHF
TGTGCCAGCAGTTTGGGGGCGGTTCAGCCCCAGCATTTT
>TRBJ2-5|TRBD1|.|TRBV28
CASSFGTELQETQYF
TGTGCCAGCAGTTTCGGGACAGAACTACAAGAGACCCAGTACTTC
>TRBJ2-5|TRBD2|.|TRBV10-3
CATIRGLADLQETQYF
TGTGCCACCATCCGGGGCCTAGCGGATCTGCAAGAGACCCAGTACTTC
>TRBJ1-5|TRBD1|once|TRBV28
CASRAAGGLRFQPQHF
TGTGCCAGCAGAGCCGCAGGGGGTCTAAGGTTTCAGCCCCAGCATTTT
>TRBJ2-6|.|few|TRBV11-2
CASSLRDRTGANVLTF
TGTGCCAGCAGCTTACGTGACAGGACTGGGGCCAACGTCCTGACTTTC
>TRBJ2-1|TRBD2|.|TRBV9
CASSVGAGDSPPFF
TGTGCCAGCAGCGTAGGGGCGGGGGACTCCCCGCCATTCTTC
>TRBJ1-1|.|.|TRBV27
CASRSTGTEAFF
TGTGCCAGCAGATCCACGGGTACTGAAGCTTTCTTT
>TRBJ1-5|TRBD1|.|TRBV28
CASRPTGTANQPQHF
TGTGCCAGCAGACCGACCGGGACAGCGAATCAGCCCCAGCATTTT
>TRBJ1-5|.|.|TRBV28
CASSLEDGQPQHF
TGTGCCAGCAGTTTGGAGGATGGGCAGCCCCAGCATTTT
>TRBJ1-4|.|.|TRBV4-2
CASSQWEGGPNEKLFF
TGTGCCAGCAGCCAATGGGAGGGGGGCCCTAATGAAAAACTGTTTTTT
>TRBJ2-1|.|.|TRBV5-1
CASGGKSVLNEQFF
TGCGCCAGCGGAGGTAAAAGTGTTCTCAATGAGCAGTTCTTC
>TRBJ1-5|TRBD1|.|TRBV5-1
CASSSGTGVNQPQHF
TGCGCCAGCAGCTCAGGGACAGGCGTCAATCAGCCCCAGCATTTT
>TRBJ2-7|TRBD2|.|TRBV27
CASSSLSGSSYEQYF
TGTGCCAGCAGTTCGCTTAGCGGGAGCTCCTACGAGCAGTACTTC
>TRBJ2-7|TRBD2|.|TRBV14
CASSQGLAGTYEQYF
TGTGCCAGCAGCCAGGGACTAGCGGGAACATACGAGCAGTACTTC
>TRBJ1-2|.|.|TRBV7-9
CASSFASGGNYGYTF
TGTGCCAGCAGCTTTGCATCCGGGGGTAACTATGGCTACACCTTC
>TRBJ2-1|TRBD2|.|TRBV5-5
CASSWGLAGSYNEQFF
TGTGCCAGCAGCTGGGGCCTAGCGGGCAGCTACAATGAGCAGTTCTTC
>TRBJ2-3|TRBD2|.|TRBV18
CASSPQAGAMTDTQYF
TGTGCCAGCTCACCCCAGGCGGGAGCCATGACAGATACGCAGTATTTT
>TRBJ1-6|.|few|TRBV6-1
CASKLRDFISPLHF
TGTGCCAGCAAGCTCCGGGATTTCATCTCACCCCTCCACTTT
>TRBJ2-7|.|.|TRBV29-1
CSVEDSNPYEQYF
TGCAGCGTTGAAGACAGTAACCCCTACGAGCAGTACTTC
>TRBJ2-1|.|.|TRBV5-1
CASRAGAYNEQFF
TGCGCCAGCAGAGCTGGAGCTTACAATGAGCAGTTCTTC
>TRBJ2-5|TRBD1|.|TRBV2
CAMGQQETQYF
TGTGCCATGGGACAGCAAGAGACCCAGTACTTC
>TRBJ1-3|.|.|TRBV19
CASTARSSGNTIYF
TGTGCCAGTACAGCTAGGAGCTCTGGAAACACCATATATTTT
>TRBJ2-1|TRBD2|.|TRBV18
CASSPTTSGEQFF
TGTGCCAGCTCACCGACGACTAGCGGAGAGCAGTTCTTC
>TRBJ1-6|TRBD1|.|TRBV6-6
CASSFGQGHSPLHF
TGTGCCAGCAGTTTCGGACAGGGCCACTCACCCCTCCACTTT